A selection of T cell receptor beta chains follows, all from one sample in a study of technical replicates of blood from a handful of donors. Here immunoSEQ multiplex PCR was the method, and the copy in TCRdb shows in-frame clones only, minus some. In the table there are roughly 73,000 clones, 85% to 95% of which are singletons. The specimen was T cells isolated from PBMCs. These receptors were obtained from a human donor in good health. Both conserved end residues are part of each CDR3. D genes are given only for firm matches. Rows may omit the clone size; those that give it use once, few, many or a size class.

TRBV5-1	TRBJ2-7	TRBD2	NA	TGCGCCAGCAGCTTGGGACTAGCGGGAACCGACGAGCAGTACTTC	CASSLGLAGTDEQYF
TRBV7-2	TRBJ1-2	TRBD1	NA	TGTGCCAGCAGCTTGACAGGGGCGGACTATGGCTACACCTTC	CASSLTGADYGYTF
TRBV11-2	TRBJ2-1	NA	NA	TGTGCCAGCAGCTTAGCCCCATACCTCACCACAGGGAAACATGAGCAGTTCTTC	CASSLAPYLTTGKHEQFF
TRBV29-1	TRBJ2-3	TRBD2	NA	TGCAGCGCCCCTGGCGGGGGAAGCACAGATACGCAGTATTTT	CSAPGGGSTDTQYF
TRBV7-9	TRBJ2-1	NA	NA	TGTGCCAGCAGCTTATCGGGGCGGGATCATGAGCAGTTCTTC	CASSLSGRDHEQFF
TRBV11-3	TRBJ1-5	NA	NA	TGTGCCAGCAGCTGGTCCGGGGATCAGCCCCAGCATTTT	CASSWSGDQPQHF
TRBV2	TRBJ2-3	NA	NA	TGTGCCAGCAGATCCGCAGATACGCAGTATTTT	CASRSADTQYF
TRBV10-2	TRBJ2-5	NA	NA	TGCGCCAGCAGAAGAAACCCTATCGCGCAAGAGACCCAGTACTTC	CASRRNPIAQETQYF
TRBV11-2	TRBJ2-7	NA	NA	TGTGCCAGCAGCTCCCTCCGGAGGGCCGAGCAGTACTTC	CASSSLRRAEQYF
TRBV15	TRBJ1-2	TRBD1	NA	TGTGCCACCAGCAGAAGGTCTCTGGGGTCAGGGGGTGGCTACACCTTC	CATSRRSLGSGGGYTF
TRBV10-1	TRBJ2-1	TRBD1	NA	TGCGCCAGCAGTGCAAACAGGGGGCGTCCTTACAATGAGCAGTTCTTC	CASSANRGRPYNEQFF
TRBV11-3	TRBJ1-1	TRBD1	NA	TGTGCCAGCAGCTCAGGGGGCCTCTACGGAGGCACTGAAGCTTTCTTT	CASSSGGLYGGTEAFF
TRBV11-3	TRBJ2-1	TRBD2	NA	TGTGCCAGCAGCTCGACTAGCGGGAGTGTCCATGAGCAGTTCTTC	CASSSTSGSVHEQFF
TRBV2	TRBJ2-3	NA	once	TGTGCCAGCAGGCTAGTGAGAGACGATACGCAGTATTTT	CASRLVRDDTQYF
TRBV9	TRBJ2-7	TRBD1	NA	TGTGCCAGCAGCGCCCGGGACAGCTCCTACGAGCAGTACTTC	CASSARDSSYEQYF
TRBV6-1	TRBJ1-4	TRBD1	NA	TGTGCCAGCAGTGACACCGGGACAGGGACTGAAAAACTGTTTTTT	CASSDTGTGTEKLFF
TRBV7-8	TRBJ1-6	TRBD1	once	TGTGCCAGCAGCACGGGACAGAATTCACCCCTCCACTTT	CASSTGQNSPLHF
TRBV6-5	TRBJ2-7	TRBD1	NA	TGTGCCAGCAGTGACAGGGGGTGGGAGCAGTACTTC	CASSDRGWEQYF
TRBV9	TRBJ2-5	TRBD2	NA	TGTGCCAGCAGCGTAGGGACTAGCGGGTCATATGGGACCCAGTACTTC	CASSVGTSGSYGTQYF
TRBV4-1	TRBJ2-7	NA	NA	TGCGCCAGCAGCCAAGATCCCGGTAACTACGAGCAGTACTTC	CASSQDPGNYEQYF
TRBV30	TRBJ1-5	TRBD1	NA	TGTGCCTGGAACGGGGACAGTTATCAGCCCCAGCATTTT	CAWNGDSYQPQHF
TRBV6-1	TRBJ2-2	TRBD2	NA	TGTGCCAGCAGTGAAATAGCGGGATCGAACACCGGGGAGCTGTTTTTT	CASSEIAGSNTGELFF
TRBV10-1	TRBJ1-2	NA	NA	TGCGCCAGCAGTGAGCTGAAACAGGGTGACTACACCTTC	CASSELKQGDYTF
TRBV9	TRBJ2-7	NA	NA	TGTGCCAGCAGCGTAGAGGGGGGGGATTACGAGCAGTACTTC	CASSVEGGDYEQYF
TRBV7-6	TRBJ2-2	NA	NA	TGTGCCAGCAGCTTAGATCTAGCTCGCACCGGGGAGCTGTTTTTT	CASSLDLARTGELFF
TRBV6-1	TRBJ2-5	TRBD1	NA	TGTGCCAGCAGATATACAGGGGTCCTAGAGACCCAGTACTTC	CASRYTGVLETQYF
TRBV28	TRBJ2-7	TRBD2	NA	TGTGCCAGCAGTTATGTAGCGGGAGACTACGAGCAGTACTTC	CASSYVAGDYEQYF
TRBV2	TRBJ2-7	TRBD1	NA	TGTGCCAGCAGTCCTCTACAGGGGATCTCCTACGAGCAGTACTTC	CASSPLQGISYEQYF
TRBV27	TRBJ2-7	NA	NA	TGTGCCAGCAGGGGCTTGTCCTACGAGCAGTACTTC	CASRGLSYEQYF
TRBV27	TRBJ2-7	NA	once	TGTGCCAGCAGCCAAACCGGGATACCGCCGGACGAGCAGTACTTC	CASSQTGIPPDEQYF
TRBV30	TRBJ2-1	NA	NA	TGTGCCTGGAATACCGGACTCACCAATGAGCAGTTCTTC	CAWNTGLTNEQFF
TRBV10-2	TRBJ2-5	NA	NA	TGCGCCAGCAGTGAGAGGCGGAAGACCCAGTACTTC	CASSERRKTQYF
TRBV11-3	TRBJ1-2	TRBD1	NA	TGTGCCAGCAGCTCGTACCCGATTTCGACAGGGGGCGGCCCTAACTATGGCTACACCTTC	CASSSYPISTGGGPNYGYTF
TRBV6-5	TRBJ2-1	NA	NA	TGTGCCAGCAGTTACTCTTCCTTGCCCAGAGAGCAGTTCTTC	CASSYSSLPREQFF
TRBV27	TRBJ2-2	NA	few	TGTGCCAGCAGTACCGAAACGGGGAGAAACACCGGGGAGCTGTTTTTT	CASSTETGRNTGELFF
TRBV5-1	TRBJ2-2	TRBD2	NA	TGCGCCAGCAGCCACGGACTAGCGGGAGGCACCGGGGAGCTGTTTTTT	CASSHGLAGGTGELFF
TRBV2	TRBJ2-7	NA	NA	TGTGCCAGCACCATGTCGGGGGTCCGGAGCGAGCAGTACTTC	CASTMSGVRSEQYF
TRBV5-1	TRBJ2-4	TRBD2	NA	TGCGCCAGCAGCTCGACTAGCGGGGGATCCAAAAACATTCAGTACTTC	CASSSTSGGSKNIQYF
TRBV27	TRBJ1-1	NA	NA	TGTGCCAGCAGTTTACAGGGGAACACTGAAGCTTTCTTT	CASSLQGNTEAFF
TRBV25-1	TRBJ2-1	TRBD1	NA	TGTGCCAGCACCGACAGGGATTCCTACAATGAGCAGTTCTTC	CASTDRDSYNEQFF
TRBV30	TRBJ2-2	NA	NA	TGTGCCTGGGGCGGGGGCACGATCACCGGGGAGCTGTTTTTT	CAWGGGTITGELFF
TRBV5-4	TRBJ2-7	TRBD1	NA	TGTGCCAGCAGTTATGCCGGGACAGGGGTTTACGAGCAGTACTTC	CASSYAGTGVYEQYF
TRBV4-1	TRBJ1-5	NA	NA	TGCGCCAGCAGCCAGGAAGGGGACAATCAGCCCCAGCATTTT	CASSQEGDNQPQHF
TRBV29-1	TRBJ1-5	TRBD1	NA	TGCAGCGTTGGACAGGGGGATCAGCCCCAGCATTTT	CSVGQGDQPQHF
TRBV4-2	TRBJ2-2	TRBD1	NA	TGTGCCAGCAGCCAACCCGGACAGGCCTTTACGAACACCGGGGAGCTGTTTTTT	CASSQPGQAFTNTGELFF
TRBV7-3	TRBJ2-1	NA	NA	TGTGCCAGCAGCTTAACCGGCAGGGTTGGCAATGAGCAGTTCTTC	CASSLTGRVGNEQFF